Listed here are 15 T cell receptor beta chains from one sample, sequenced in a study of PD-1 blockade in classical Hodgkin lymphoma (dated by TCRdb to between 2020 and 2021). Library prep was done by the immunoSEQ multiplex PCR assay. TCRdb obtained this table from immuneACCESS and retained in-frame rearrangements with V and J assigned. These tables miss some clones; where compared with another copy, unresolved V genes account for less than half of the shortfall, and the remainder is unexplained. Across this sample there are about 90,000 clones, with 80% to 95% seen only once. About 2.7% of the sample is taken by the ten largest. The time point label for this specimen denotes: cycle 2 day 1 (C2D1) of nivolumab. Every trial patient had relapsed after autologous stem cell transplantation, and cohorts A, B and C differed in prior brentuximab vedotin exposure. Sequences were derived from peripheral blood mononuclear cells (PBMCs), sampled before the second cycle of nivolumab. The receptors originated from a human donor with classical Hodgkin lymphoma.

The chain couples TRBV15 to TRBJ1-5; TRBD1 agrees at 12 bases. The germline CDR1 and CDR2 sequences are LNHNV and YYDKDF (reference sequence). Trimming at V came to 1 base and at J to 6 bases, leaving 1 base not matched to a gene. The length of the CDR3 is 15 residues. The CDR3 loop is CATSRGDRGPQPQHF. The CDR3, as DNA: TGTGCCACCAGCAGAGGGGACAGGGGGCCTCAGCCCCAGCATTTT.

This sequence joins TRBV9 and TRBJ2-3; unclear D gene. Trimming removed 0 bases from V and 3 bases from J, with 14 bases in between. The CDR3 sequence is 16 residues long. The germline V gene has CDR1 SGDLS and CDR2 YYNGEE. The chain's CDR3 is CASSVGTGLLTDTQYF. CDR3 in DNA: TGTGCCAGCAGCGTAGGTACCGGGCTCTTAACAGATACGCAGTATTTT.

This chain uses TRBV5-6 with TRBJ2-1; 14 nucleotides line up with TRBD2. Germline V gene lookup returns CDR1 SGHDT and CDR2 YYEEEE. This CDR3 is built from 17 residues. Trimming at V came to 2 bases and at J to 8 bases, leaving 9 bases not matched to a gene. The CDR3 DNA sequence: TGTGCCAGCAGCTTCAATCCGGGACTAGCGGGAGAACATGAGCAGTTCTTC. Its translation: CASSFNPGLAGEHEQFF.

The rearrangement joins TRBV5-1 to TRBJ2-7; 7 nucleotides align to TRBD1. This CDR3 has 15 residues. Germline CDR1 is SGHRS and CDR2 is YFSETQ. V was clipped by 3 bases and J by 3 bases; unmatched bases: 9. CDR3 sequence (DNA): TGCGCCAGCAGCTACGACAGGGCTTACCGCTACGAGCAGTACTTC. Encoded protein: CASSYDRAYRYEQYF.

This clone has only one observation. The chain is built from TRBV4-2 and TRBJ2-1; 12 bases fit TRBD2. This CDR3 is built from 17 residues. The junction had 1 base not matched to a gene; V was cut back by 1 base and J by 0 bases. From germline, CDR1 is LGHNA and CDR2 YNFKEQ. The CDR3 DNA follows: TGTGCCAGCAGCCAAGGACTAGCGGGAGTCTCCTACAATGAGCAGTTCTTC. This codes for CASSQGLAGVSYNEQFF.

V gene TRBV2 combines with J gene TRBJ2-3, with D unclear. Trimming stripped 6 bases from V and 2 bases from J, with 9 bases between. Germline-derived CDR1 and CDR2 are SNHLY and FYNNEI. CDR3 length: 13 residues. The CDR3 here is CASSADLTDTQYF. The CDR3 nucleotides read TGTGCCAGCAGCGCAGACCTCACAGATACGCAGTATTTT.

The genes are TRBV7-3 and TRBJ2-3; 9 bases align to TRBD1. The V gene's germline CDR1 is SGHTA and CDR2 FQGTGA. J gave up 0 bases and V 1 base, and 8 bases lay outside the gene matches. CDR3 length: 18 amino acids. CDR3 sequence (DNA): TGTGCCAGCAGCTTAAGGGGCAGGACAGGGGTGAGCACAGATACGCAGTATTTT. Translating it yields CASSLRGRTGVSTDTQYF.

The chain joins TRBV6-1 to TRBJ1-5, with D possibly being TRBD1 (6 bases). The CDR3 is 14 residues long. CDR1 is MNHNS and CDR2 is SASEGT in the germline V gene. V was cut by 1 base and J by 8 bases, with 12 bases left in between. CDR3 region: CASSEVGGEEPQHF. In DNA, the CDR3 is TGTGCCAGCAGTGAAGTGGGGGGCGAGGAGCCCCAGCATTTT.

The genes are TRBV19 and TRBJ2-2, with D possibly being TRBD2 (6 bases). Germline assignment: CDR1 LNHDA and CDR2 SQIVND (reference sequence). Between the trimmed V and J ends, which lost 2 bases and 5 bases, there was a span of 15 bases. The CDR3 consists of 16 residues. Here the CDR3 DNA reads TGTGCCAGTAGTATAAGGAATAGCGGACTGACCGGGGAGCTGTTTTTT. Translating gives CASSIRNSGLTGELFF.

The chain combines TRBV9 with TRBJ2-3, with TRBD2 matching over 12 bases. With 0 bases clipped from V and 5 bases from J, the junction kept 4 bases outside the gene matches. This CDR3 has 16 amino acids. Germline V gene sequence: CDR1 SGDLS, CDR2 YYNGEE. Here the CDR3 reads CASSVGLAGAGDTQYF. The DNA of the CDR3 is TGTGCCAGCAGCGTAGGACTAGCGGGAGCTGGAGATACGCAGTATTTT.

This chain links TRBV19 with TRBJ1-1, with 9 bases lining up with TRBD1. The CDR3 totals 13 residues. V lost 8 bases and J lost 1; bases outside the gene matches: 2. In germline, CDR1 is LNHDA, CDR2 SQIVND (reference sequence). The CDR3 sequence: CASGTGRNTEAFF. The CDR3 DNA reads TGTGCCAGTGGGACAGGGCGGAACACTGAAGCTTTCTTT.

CDR3 in DNA: TGTGCCAGCAGCTTCCCATTTAACGAGCAGTACTTC. Residues: CASSFPFNEQYF. The rearrangement links TRBV7-6 to TRBJ2-7; D unresolved. This CDR3 spans 12 amino acids. Germline loops: CDR1 SGHVS, CDR2 FNYEAQ. V lost 3 bases, J lost 5 bases, and 8 bases lay in between.

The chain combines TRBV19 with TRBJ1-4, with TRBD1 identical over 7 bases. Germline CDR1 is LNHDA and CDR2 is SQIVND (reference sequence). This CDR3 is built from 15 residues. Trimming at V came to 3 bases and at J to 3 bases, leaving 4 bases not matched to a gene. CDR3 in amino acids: CASSIRGGPNEKLFF. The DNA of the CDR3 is TGTGCCAGTAGTATCAGGGGGGGCCCTAATGAAAAACTGTTTTTT.

The CDR3, as DNA: TGTGCCAGCAGGGGAGGACAGGGGGTGTACGAGCAGTACTTC. Translation gives CASRGGQGVYEQYF. The V gene is TRBV2, the J gene TRBJ2-7, with 10 bases fitting TRBD1. The ends lost 6 bases at V and 4 bases at J; junction bases unmatched: 6. CDR1 is SNHLY, CDR2 FYNNEI, per germline. The CDR3 is 14 amino acids.

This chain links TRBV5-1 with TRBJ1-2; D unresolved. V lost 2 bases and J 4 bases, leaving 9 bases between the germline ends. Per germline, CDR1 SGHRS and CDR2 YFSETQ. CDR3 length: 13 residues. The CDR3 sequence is CASSLGQPYGYTF. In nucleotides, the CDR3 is TGCGCCAGCAGCTTAGGCCAGCCCTATGGCTACACCTTC. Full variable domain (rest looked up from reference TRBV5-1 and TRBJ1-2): KAGVTQTPRYLIKTRGQQVTLSCSPISGHRSVSWYQQTPGQGLQFLFEYFSETQRNKGNFPGRFSGRQFSNSRSEMNVSTLELGDSALYLCASSLGQPYGYTFGSGTRLTVV.